This record looks at one TCR beta chain sequence and its context. This sample was taken from a study of cytomegalovirus exposure and HLA in healthy donors. All the people who gave samples were healthy bone marrow donors. Donors counted as nominally healthy when sampled, yet unrecorded immune exposures were likely. This CDR3 region has 13 residues. From germline, CDR1 is SGHVS and CDR2 FNYEAQ. The V end was cut by 0 bases, the J end by 3 bases, with 5 bases between. PCR involved 60 Vbeta and 13 Jbeta primers. The assay was immunoSEQ multiplex PCR, and TCRdb's table has in-frame clones only and misses some. The table has tens of thousands of clones, roughly 80% seen once.

Sequenced material: PBMCs. This receptor was obtained from a girl aged 2-15 years in good health and CMV-seropositive. The gene calls are TRBV7-6 and TRBJ1-1; tentative D call: TRBD1 (5 bases). For the CDR3, the DNA is TGTGCCAGCAGCTTAGCAGGGGACACTGAAGCTTTCTTT. Translated, it gives CASSLAGDTEAFF.